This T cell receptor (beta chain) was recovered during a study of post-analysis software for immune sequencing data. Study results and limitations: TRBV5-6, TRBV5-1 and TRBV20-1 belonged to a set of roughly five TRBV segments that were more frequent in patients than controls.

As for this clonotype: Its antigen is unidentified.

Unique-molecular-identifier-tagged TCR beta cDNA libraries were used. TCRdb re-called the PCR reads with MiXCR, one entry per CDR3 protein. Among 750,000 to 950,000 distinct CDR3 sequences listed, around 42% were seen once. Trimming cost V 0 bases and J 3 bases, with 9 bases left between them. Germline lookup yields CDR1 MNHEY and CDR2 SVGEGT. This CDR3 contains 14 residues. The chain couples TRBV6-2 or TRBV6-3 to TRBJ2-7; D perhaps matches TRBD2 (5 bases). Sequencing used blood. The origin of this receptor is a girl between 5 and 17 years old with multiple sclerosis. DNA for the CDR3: TGTGCCAGCAGTTACTCCCTAGCAGACTACGAGCAGTACTTC. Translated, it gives CASSYSLADYEQYF.